This T cell receptor (beta chain) was observed in a study of blood T cells in healthy people across ages. For the study at large: Template switching picked up about one barcoded beta molecule for each two T cells.

A second PCR of roughly 7 to 11 cycles used a sample-barcoded 5' primer and a J-beta primer mix. Using its own MiXCR run on the 5' RACE reads, TCRdb lists one record per CDR3 protein. The sample holds roughly 730,000 distinct CDR3 sequences, about 56% seen once. About this clonotype itself: The antigen is undetermined.

With 1 base clipped from V and 1 base from J, the junction kept 10 bases outside the gene matches. This CDR3 comprises 20 residues. For every donor, a draw yielded around 10 milliliters of peripheral blood. Total RNA was isolated from each sample in quantities of at least 6 micrograms. Findings and limits, study-wide: Per-million-T-cell TCR beta diversity fell roughly linearly with age.

The TCR sequence derives from a man aged 40-50 years in good health. The chain uses TRBV12-3 or TRBV12-4 and TRBJ2-1; 13 bases align to TRBD2. Sequenced input: blood. The CDR3 sequence is CASSLVGGTSGMISYNEQFF. DNA of the CDR3: TGTGCCAGCAGTTTAGTAGGGGGGACTAGCGGGATGATTTCCTACAATGAGCAGTTCTTC.